Given below is one T cell receptor beta chain in context. The antigen remains undetermined. The CDR3 contains 14 residues. V gave up 4 bases and J gave up 4 bases, with 13 bases separating them. CDR1 SGHTA and CDR2 FQGNSA come from the germline V gene. This sample was included in a study of T cell repertoires in cytomegalovirus infection. Study information: Public signatures in TCR beta pointed to CMV infection and matching HLA type. Study outcomes and limitations: Accumulated public TCR beta family frequency recognized individuals carrying CMV together with the relevant HLA. The study found HLA-C-restricted CMV-specific TCR beta clonotypes dominating the ex vivo response.

TCRdb analysed the reads with MiXCR anew, one entry per CDR3 protein. The sample includes roughly 350,000 distinct CDR3 sequences, about a third seen only once; the top ten take roughly 13%. The rearrangement joins TRBV7-2 to TRBJ1-1; the D gene is possibly TRBD1 (5 bases). The sequence was collected from a human donor in good health (CMV status not recorded). Some clones in this sample may be carry-over from other donors' samples. Sequenced here: cultured PBMCs, sampled from culture after CMV antigen stimulation. The CDR3 here is CASSSGPQSTEAFF. CDR3 nucleotide sequence: TGTGCCAGCAGCTCGGGACCCCAGAGCACTGAAGCTTTCTTT. Full variable domain (rest looked up from reference TRBV7-2 and TRBJ1-1): GAGVSQSPSNKVTEKGKDVELRCDPISGHTALYWYRQSLGQGLEFLIYFQGNSAPDKSGLPSDRFSAERTGGSVSTLTIQRTQQEDSAVYLCASSSGPQSTEAFFGQGTRLTVV.